The sequence of this TCR beta chain was determined in a study of T-cell memory formation after mild COVID-19. Whole-study findings and limits: Certain responding clones were present in pre-infection memory, suggesting participation of cross-reactive memory. Those CD4+ clones that contracted were mainly in CM and EM (CD8+ ones in EMRA).

TCRdb reprocessed the 5' RACE reads with MiXCR, giving one entry per CDR3 protein. The sample lists about 110,000 distinct CDR3 sequences, around 17% occurring once. This clonotype has just a few counts. Antigen specificity is unknown. J lost 0 bases, V lost 4 bases, and 4 bases had no gene match. The germline V gene encodes CDR1 SGHTA and CDR2 FQGNSA. CDR3 length: 16 amino acids. This sequence was found in a man in his late teens or twenties who had mild COVID-19 (a few samples of this study predate the infection). Cell type and time point are not known. The specimen sequenced was PBMCs or a T cell subset sorted from them (not recorded which). The chain joins TRBV7-2 to TRBJ1-3, with 9 bases lining up with TRBD1. The CDR3 spells CASSYTTGGSGNTIYF. CDR3 nucleotides: TGTGCCAGCAGCTATACGACAGGGGGCTCTGGAAACACCATATATTTT.